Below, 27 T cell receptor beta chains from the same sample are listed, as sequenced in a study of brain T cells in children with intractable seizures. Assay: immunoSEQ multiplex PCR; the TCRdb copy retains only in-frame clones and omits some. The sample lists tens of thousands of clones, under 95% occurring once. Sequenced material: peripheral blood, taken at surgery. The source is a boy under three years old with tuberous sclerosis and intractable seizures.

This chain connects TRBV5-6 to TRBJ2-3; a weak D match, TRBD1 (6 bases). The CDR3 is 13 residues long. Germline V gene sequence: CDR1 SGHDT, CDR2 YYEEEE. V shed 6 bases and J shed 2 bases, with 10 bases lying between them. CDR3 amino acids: CASNQGPTDTQYF. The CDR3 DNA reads TGTGCCAGCAACCAGGGGCCCACAGATACGCAGTATTTT.

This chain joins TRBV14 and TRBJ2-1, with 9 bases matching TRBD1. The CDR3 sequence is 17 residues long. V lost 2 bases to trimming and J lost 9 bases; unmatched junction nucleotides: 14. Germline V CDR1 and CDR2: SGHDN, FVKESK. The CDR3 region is CASSQINTGQGGGEQFF. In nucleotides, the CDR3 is TGTGCCAGCAGCCAAATAAATACGGGACAGGGCGGGGGTGAGCAGTTCTTC.

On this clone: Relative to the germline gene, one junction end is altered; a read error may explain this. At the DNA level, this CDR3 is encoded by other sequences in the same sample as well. The CDR3 nucleotides read TGTGCTAGCAGCCCGGGACTAGCGGGAGATACGCAGTATTTT. This encodes CASSPGLAGDTQYF. J is TRBJ2-3 and V is TRBV7-7; TRBD2 agrees at 12 bases. Germline values: CDR1 SSHAT, CDR2 FNYEAQ (reference sequence). This CDR3 is built from 14 residues.

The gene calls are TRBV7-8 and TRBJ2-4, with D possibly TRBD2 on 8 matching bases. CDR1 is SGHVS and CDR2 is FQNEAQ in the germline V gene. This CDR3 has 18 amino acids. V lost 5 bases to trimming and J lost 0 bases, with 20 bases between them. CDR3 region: CASSRGGLAGIAKNIQYF. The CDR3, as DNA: TGTGCCAGCAGCCGAGGGGGCTTAGCGGGGATAGCCAAAAACATTCAGTACTTC.

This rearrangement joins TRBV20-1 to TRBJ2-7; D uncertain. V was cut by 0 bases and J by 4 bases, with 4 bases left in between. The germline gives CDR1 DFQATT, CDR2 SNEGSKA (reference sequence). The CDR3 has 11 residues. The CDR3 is CSARDPYEQYF. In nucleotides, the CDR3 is TGCAGTGCTAGAGATCCATACGAGCAGTACTTC.

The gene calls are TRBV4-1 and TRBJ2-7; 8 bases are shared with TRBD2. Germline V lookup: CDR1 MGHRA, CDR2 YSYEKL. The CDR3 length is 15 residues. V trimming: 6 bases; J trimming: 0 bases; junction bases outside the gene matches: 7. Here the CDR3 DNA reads TGCGCCAGCAGTATGACAGCGGGAGTCTCCTACGAGCAGTACTTC. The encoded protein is CASSMTAGVSYEQYF.

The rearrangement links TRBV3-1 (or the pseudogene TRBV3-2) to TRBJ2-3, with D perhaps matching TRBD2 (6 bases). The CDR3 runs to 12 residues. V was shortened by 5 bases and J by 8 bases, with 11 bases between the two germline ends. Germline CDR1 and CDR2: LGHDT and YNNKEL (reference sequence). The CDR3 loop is CASSVQGGTQYF. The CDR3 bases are TGTGCCAGCAGCGTTCAGGGAGGTACGCAGTATTTT.

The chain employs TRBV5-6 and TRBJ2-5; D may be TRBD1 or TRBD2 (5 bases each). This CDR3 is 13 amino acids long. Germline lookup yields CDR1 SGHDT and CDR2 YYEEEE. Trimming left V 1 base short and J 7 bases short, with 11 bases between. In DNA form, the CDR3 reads TGTGCCAGCAGCTTGCTGGGACCCGGGACCCAGTACTTC. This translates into CASSLLGPGTQYF.

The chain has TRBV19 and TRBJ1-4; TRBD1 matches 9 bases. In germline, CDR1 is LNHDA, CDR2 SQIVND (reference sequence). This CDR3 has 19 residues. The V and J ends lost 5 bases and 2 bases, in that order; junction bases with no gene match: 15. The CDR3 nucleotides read TGTGCCAGTAGTGGGGAGGCTCGGACAGGGGTGATGACTAATGAAAAACTGTTTTTT. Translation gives CASSGEARTGVMTNEKLFF.

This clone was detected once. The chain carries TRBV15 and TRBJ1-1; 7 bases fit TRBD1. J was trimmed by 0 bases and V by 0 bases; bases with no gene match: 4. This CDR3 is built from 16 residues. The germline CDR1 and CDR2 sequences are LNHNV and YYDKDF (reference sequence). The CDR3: CATSREDRFLNTEAFF. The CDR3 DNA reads TGTGCCACCAGCAGAGAGGACAGGTTTTTGAACACTGAAGCTTTCTTT.

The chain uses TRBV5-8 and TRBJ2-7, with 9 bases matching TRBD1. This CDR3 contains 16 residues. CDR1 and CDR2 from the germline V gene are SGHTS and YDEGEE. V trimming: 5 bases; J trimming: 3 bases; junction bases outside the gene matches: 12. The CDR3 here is CASRGETGGRDYEQYF. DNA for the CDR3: TGTGCCAGCAGAGGCGAGACAGGGGGTCGCGACTACGAGCAGTACTTC.

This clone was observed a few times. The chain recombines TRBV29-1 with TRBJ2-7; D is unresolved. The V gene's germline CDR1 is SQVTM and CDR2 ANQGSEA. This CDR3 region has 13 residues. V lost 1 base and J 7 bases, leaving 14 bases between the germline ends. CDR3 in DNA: TGCAGCGTTGAAGTCCCCACTACACGGGAGCAGTACTTC. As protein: CSVEVPTTREQYF.

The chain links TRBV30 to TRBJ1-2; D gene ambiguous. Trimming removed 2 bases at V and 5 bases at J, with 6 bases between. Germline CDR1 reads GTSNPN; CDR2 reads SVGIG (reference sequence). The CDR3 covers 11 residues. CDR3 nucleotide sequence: TGTGCCTGGAGTACAGTTTATGGCTACACCTTC. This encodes CAWSTVYGYTF.

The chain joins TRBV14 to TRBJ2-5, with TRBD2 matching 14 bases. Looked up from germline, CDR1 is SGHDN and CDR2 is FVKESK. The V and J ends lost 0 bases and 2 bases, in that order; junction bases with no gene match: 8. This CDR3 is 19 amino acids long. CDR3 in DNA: TGTGCCAGCAGCCAAGATTGGACTAGCGGGGGGCTGTGGCAAGAGACCCAGTACTTC. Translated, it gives CASSQDWTSGGLWQETQYF.

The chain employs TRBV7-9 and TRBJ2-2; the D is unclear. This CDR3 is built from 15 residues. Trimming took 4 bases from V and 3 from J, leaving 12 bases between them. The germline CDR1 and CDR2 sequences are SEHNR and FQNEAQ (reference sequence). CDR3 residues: CASSSLMVDTGELFF. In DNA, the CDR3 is TGTGCCAGCAGCTCTTTGATGGTGGACACCGGGGAGCTGTTTTTT.

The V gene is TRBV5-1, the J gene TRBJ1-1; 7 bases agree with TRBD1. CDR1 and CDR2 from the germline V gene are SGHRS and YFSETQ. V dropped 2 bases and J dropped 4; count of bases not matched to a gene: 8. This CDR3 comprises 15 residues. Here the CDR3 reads CASSFSTGLGTEAFF. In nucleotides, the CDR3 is TGCGCCAGCAGCTTCTCGACAGGGTTGGGCACTGAAGCTTTCTTT. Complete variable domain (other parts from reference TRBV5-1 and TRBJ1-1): KAGVTQTPRYLIKTRGQQVTLSCSPISGHRSVSWYQQTPGQGLQFLFEYFSETQRNKGNFPGRFSGRQFSNSRSEMNVSTLELGDSALYLCASSFSTGLGTEAFFGQGTRLTVV.

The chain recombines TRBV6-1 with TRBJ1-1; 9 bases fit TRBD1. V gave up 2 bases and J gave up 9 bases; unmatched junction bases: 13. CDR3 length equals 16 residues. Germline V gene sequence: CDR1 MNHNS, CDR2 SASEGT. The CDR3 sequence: CASSEPTSLTGGKAFF. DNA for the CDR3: TGTGCCAGCAGTGAACCAACATCCCTCACAGGGGGCAAAGCTTTCTTT.

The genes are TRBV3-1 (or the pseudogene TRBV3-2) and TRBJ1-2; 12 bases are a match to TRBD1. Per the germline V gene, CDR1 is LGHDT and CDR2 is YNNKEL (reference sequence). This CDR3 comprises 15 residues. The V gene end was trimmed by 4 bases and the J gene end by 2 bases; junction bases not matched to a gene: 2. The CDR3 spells CASSPGTGGNYGYTF. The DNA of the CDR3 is TGTGCCAGCAGCCCCGGGACAGGGGGCAACTATGGCTACACCTTC.

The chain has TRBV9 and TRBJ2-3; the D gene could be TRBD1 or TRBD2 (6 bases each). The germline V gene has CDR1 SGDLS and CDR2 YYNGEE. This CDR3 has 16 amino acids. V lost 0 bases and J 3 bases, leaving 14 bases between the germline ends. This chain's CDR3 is CASSVGRGPRTDTQYF. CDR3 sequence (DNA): TGTGCCAGCAGCGTAGGCCGGGGGCCTAGAACAGATACGCAGTATTTT.

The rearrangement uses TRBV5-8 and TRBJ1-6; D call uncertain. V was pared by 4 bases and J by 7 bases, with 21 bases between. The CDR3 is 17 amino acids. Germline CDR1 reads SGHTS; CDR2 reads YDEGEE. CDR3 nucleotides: TGTGCCAGCAGCCCCGGGAAGTCGCCTTACGGAAATTCACCCCTCCACTTT. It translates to CASSPGKSPYGNSPLHF.

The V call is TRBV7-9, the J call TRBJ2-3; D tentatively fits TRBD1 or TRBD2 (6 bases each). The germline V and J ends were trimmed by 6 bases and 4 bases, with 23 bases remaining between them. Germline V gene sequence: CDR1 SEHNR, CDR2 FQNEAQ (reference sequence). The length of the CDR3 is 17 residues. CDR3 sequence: CASRPRSGAGNADTQYF. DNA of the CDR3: TGTGCCAGCAGGCCCCGTTCGGGGGCAGGGAACGCAGATACGCAGTATTTT.

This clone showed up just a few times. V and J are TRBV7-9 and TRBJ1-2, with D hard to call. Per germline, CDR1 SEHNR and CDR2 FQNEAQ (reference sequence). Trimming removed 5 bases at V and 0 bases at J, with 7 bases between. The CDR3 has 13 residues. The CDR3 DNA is TGTGCCAGCAGCCCTCTCACTAACTATGGCTACACCTTC. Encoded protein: CASSPLTNYGYTF.

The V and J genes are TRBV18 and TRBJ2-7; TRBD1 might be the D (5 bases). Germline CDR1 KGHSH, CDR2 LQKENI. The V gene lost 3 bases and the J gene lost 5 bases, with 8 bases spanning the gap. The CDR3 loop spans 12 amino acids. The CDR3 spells CASSPQTDEQYF. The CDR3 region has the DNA TGTGCCAGCTCACCCCAGACAGACGAGCAGTACTTC.

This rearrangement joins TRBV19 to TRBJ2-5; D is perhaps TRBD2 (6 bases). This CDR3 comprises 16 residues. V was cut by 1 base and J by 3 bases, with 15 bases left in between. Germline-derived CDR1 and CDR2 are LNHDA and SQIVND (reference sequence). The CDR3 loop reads CASSIGFGRGKETQYF. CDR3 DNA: TGTGCCAGTAGTATAGGATTCGGGCGGGGAAAAGAGACCCAGTACTTC. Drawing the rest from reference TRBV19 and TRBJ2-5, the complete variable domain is DGGITQSPKYLFRKEGQNVTLSCEQNLNHDAMYWYRQDPGQGLRLIYYSQIVNDFQKGDIAEGYSVSREKKESFPLTVTSAQKNPTAFYLCASSIGFGRGKETQYFGPGTRLLVL.

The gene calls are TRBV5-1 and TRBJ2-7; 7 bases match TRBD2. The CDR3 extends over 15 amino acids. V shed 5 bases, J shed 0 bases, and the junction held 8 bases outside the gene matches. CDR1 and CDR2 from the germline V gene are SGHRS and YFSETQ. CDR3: CASREAGAPSYEQYF. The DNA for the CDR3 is TGCGCCAGCAGGGAGGCGGGAGCCCCCTCCTACGAGCAGTACTTC. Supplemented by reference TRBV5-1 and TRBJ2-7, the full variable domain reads KAGVTQTPRYLIKTRGQQVTLSCSPISGHRSVSWYQQTPGQGLQFLFEYFSETQRNKGNFPGRFSGRQFSNSRSEMNVSTLELGDSALYLCASREAGAPSYEQYFGPGTRLTVT.

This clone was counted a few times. The CDR3 sequence: CASSYLSTEAEAFF. CDR3 bases: TGTGCCAGCAGTTACTTATCGACTGAGGCTGAAGCTTTCTTT. This sequence joins TRBV6-6 and TRBJ1-1; D unclear. CDR3 length equals 14 residues. Trimming took off 1 base at V and 6 bases at J, with 12 bases between the two ends. CDR1 is MNHNY, CDR2 SVGAGI, per germline (reference sequence).

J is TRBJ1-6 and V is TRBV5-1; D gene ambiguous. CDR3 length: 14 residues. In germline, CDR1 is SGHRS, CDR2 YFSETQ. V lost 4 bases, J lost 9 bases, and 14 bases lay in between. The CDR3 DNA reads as TGCGCCAGCAGCGCGGACCGACTCCTTTCACCCCTCCACTTT. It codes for CASSADRLLSPLHF.